The sequence of this T cell receptor (beta chain) was determined in a study of shared clonotypes between healthy human individuals. Study background: The composition of the donors was a couple of women and a few men aged 18 to 49. Donors had three CD4 naive, three CD4 memory, two CD8 naive and one CD8 memory plate apiece. Study-level findings and limits: Researchers sampled only blood; tissue repertoires likely differ.

Worth noting for this clone: Antigen unknown.

The authors distributed each subset's genomic DNA evenly over several immunoSEQ plates. Profiling relied on immunoSEQ multiplex PCR, and the TCRdb table lists in-frame clones only, not all of them. This table has under 2.5 million clones, less than 95% appearing once. V lost 1 base to trimming and J lost 4 bases; unmatched junction nucleotides: 1. This CDR3 is built from 15 residues. Germline lookup yields CDR1 SGHTS and CDR2 YDEGEE. Material for sequencing was naive CD4+ T cells from PBMCs. Subset denoted: CD45RA+ positively selected. This sequence was found in a man in his late teens or twenties in good health. Some clones in this sample may be carry-over from other donors' samples. The rearrangement joins TRBV5-8 to TRBJ2-1, with 11 positions matching TRBD2. This chain's CDR3 is CASSLIAGGYNEQFF. The CDR3 DNA reads TGTGCCAGCAGCTTGATAGCGGGAGGGTACAATGAGCAGTTCTTC.